These 30 T cell receptor beta chains were sequenced from one sample in a study of T cell responses to AZD1222 COVID-19 vaccine. The repertoire was sequenced with immunoSEQ multiplex PCR; TCRdb's copy has only in-frame clones and lacks some. The sample shows some 70,000 clones, 82% of them seen only once. The sample here was peripheral blood, taken on day 0 of AZD1222 vaccination. The receptors stem from an adult in good health.

V usage is TRBV5-8 and J usage is TRBJ2-5, with 7 bases identical to TRBD1. Looked up from germline, CDR1 is SGHTS and CDR2 is YDEGEE. The CDR3 totals 17 residues. Trimming took 4 bases from V and 2 from J; bases not matched to a gene: 14. The CDR3 region is CASSQTRDRHWQETQYF. The CDR3 DNA sequence: TGTGCCAGCAGCCAGACTCGGGACAGACATTGGCAAGAGACCCAGTACTTC.

A word on this clone: Other nucleotide sequences from this sample produce the same CDR3. The chain couples TRBV9 to TRBJ2-7, with D possibly matching TRBD2 (6 bases). The CDR3 sequence is 15 residues long. V was shortened by 4 bases and J by 2 bases, with 16 bases between the two germline ends. CDR1 is SGDLS and CDR2 is YYNGEE in the germline V gene. The CDR3 is CASSPRAGRTYEQYF. In DNA, the CDR3 is TGTGCCAGCAGCCCCAGGGCAGGGAGGACCTACGAGCAGTACTTC.

This clone turned up a few times. The rearrangement joins TRBV6-5 to TRBJ2-4, with 7 bases matching TRBD2. After removal of 0 bases from V and 6 bases from J, the junction contained 5 bases not matched to a gene. CDR3 length: 15 amino acids. CDR1 and CDR2 (germline): MNHEY, SVGAGI. The CDR3 loop is CASSYSDSGGNIQYF. In nucleotides, the CDR3 is TGTGCCAGCAGTTACTCCGACTCGGGGGGAAACATTCAGTACTTC.

CDR3 protein: CASSPQTGSTIYF. The CDR3 coding sequence is TGCGCCAGCAGCCCCCAAACAGGGTCGACCATATATTTT. This chain uses TRBV4-3 with TRBJ1-3, with a weak D call TRBD1 (6 bases). The germline V gene has CDR1 LGHNA and CDR2 YSLEER. Trimming removed 4 bases from V and 10 bases from J, with 14 bases in between. CDR3 length: 13 amino acids.

This chain joins TRBV7-3 and TRBJ2-1, with 8 positions matching TRBD1. J was trimmed by 4 bases and V by 5 bases; bases with no gene match: 13. Germline V gene sequence: CDR1 SGHTA, CDR2 FQGTGA. The CDR3 length is 17 residues. In DNA form, the CDR3 reads TGTGCCAGCAGCCCTAAAGACAGGGGAGCGCGTTACAATGAGCAGTTCTTC. Translation gives CASSPKDRGARYNEQFF.

V is TRBV11-1 and J is TRBJ2-7, with D possibly matching TRBD1 (6 bases). V dropped 4 bases and J dropped 3 bases, with 13 bases sitting between them. This CDR3 is 14 amino acids long. Germline-derived CDR1 and CDR2 are SGHAT and FQDESV (reference sequence). The CDR3: CASSSYRADYEQYF. The CDR3, as DNA: TGTGCCAGCAGCTCCTACAGGGCGGACTACGAGCAGTACTTC.

The J gene is TRBJ2-1, the V gene TRBV12-3 or TRBV12-4; no definite D call. V gave up 6 bases and J gave up 13 bases, with 16 bases separating them. This CDR3 comprises 12 residues. CDR3 in amino acids: CASSPTTFLQFF. The CDR3 nucleotides read TGTGCCAGCAGCCCAACCACTTTTCTCCAGTTCTTC.

The chain joins TRBV7-3 to TRBJ1-2; D possibly corresponds to TRBD1 (5 bases). V gave up 1 base and J gave up 5 bases, with 11 bases separating them. The V gene's germline CDR1 is SGHTA and CDR2 FQGTGA. This CDR3 region has 14 residues. The CDR3 loop is CASSLNVKGYGYTF. The CDR3, as DNA: TGTGCCAGCAGCTTAAATGTTAAGGGGTATGGCTACACCTTC.

This chain uses TRBV27 with TRBJ2-3; D possibly corresponds to TRBD2 (7 bases). The CDR3 totals 15 residues. CDR1 and CDR2 (germline): MNHEY, SMNVEV (reference sequence). Trimming pared 6 bases from V and 1 base from J, leaving 14 bases between. The CDR3 coding sequence is TGTGCCAGCAGGCAAACAGGGAGGGGCACAGATACGCAGTATTTT. Residues: CASRQTGRGTDTQYF.

A remark on this clone: Other DNA sequences in the sample encode the same CDR3. CDR3 amino acids: CASSPQQGNNEQFF. CDR3 bases: TGCGCCAGCAGCCCGCAGCAGGGCAACAATGAGCAGTTCTTC. V usage is TRBV5-1 and J usage is TRBJ2-1; perhaps TRBD1 as D (5 bases). The V and J ends lost 4 bases and 5 bases respectively, with 13 bases between them. Germline loops: CDR1 SGHRS, CDR2 YFSETQ. The CDR3 has 14 residues.

The chain couples TRBV11-2 to TRBJ2-3; 14 bases are shared with TRBD2. This CDR3 is 19 amino acids long. Germline loops: CDR1 SGHAT, CDR2 FQNNGV. J was trimmed by 1 base and V by 1 base; bases with no gene match: 7. CDR3 region: CASSLGTSGGRLGTDTQYF. CDR3 nucleotides: TGTGCCAGCAGCTTAGGGACTAGCGGGGGGCGCCTGGGCACAGATACGCAGTATTTT.

This chain uses TRBV19 with TRBJ1-1; possibly TRBD1 for D (6 bases). CDR3 size: 14 residues. Germline lookup yields CDR1 LNHDA and CDR2 SQIVND (reference sequence). Trimming pared 5 bases from V and 4 bases from J, leaving 14 bases between. CDR3: CASSSQGAGTEAFF. CDR3 bases: TGTGCCAGTAGTTCACAGGGAGCAGGCACTGAAGCTTTCTTT. Full variable domain (outside the CDR3, taken from reference TRBV19 and TRBJ1-1): DGGITQSPKYLFRKEGQNVTLSCEQNLNHDAMYWYRQDPGQGLRLIYYSQIVNDFQKGDIAEGYSVSREKKESFPLTVTSAQKNPTAFYLCASSSQGAGTEAFFGQGTRLTVV.

This clone was detected only once. The genes are TRBV7-9 and TRBJ2-7; D not certain. Germline V lookup: CDR1 SEHNR, CDR2 FQNEAQ (reference sequence). V was pared by 0 bases and J by 5 bases, with 11 bases between. This CDR3 has 14 residues. CDR3 sequence (DNA): TGTGCCAGCAGCTTAGCAGGGATGGTCGACGAGCAGTACTTC. This translates into CASSLAGMVDEQYF.

The chain uses TRBV2 and TRBJ2-2; a weak D match, TRBD1 (5 bases). The CDR3 covers 13 residues. The V end lost 9 bases, the J end lost 2 bases, and 10 bases lay between the germline ends. Per germline, CDR1 SNHLY and CDR2 FYNNEI. CDR3 in DNA: TGTGCCAGTGTACAGGCTAACACCGGGGAGCTGTTTTTT. Residues: CASVQANTGELFF.

This chain uses TRBV18 with TRBJ1-2, with 8 nucleotides matching TRBD1. The CDR3 loop spans 13 amino acids. Germline values: CDR1 KGHSH, CDR2 LQKENI. V lost 3 bases to trimming and J lost 7 bases; unmatched junction nucleotides: 4. CDR3 in amino acids: CASSPRTGFGYTF. The CDR3 DNA follows: TGTGCCAGCTCACCGAGGACAGGGTTTGGCTACACCTTC.

This clone was recorded once. The chain employs TRBV4-2 and TRBJ1-6, with a weak D call TRBD1 (6 bases). V lost 1 base and J lost 5, with 15 bases in between. Germline lookup yields CDR1 LGHNA and CDR2 YNFKEQ. The CDR3 loop spans 17 amino acids. As DNA, the CDR3 is TGTGCCAGCAGCCAAGGCGTATCAGGGGTTAATAATTCACCCCTCCACTTT. This encodes CASSQGVSGVNNSPLHF.

The chain has TRBV7-8 and TRBJ2-5; 7 bases map to TRBD1. J was trimmed by 4 bases and V by 6 bases; bases with no gene match: 5. The CDR3 runs 13 residues. Germline loops: CDR1 SGHVS, CDR2 FQNEAQ. CDR3 in DNA: TGTGCCAGCAGTCCTAACAGGGGAGAGACCCAGTACTTC. This encodes CASSPNRGETQYF.

The chain links TRBV7-2 to TRBJ2-2; no firm D call. The germline gives CDR1 SGHTA, CDR2 FQGNSA. The V and J ends lost 5 bases and 5 bases respectively, with 12 bases between them. The CDR3 sequence is 14 residues long. The CDR3 spells CASSLGQRTGELFF. DNA for the CDR3: TGTGCCAGCAGCCTCGGCCAGAGGACCGGGGAGCTGTTTTTT.

The V call is TRBV28, the J call TRBJ1-3; D is ambiguous. CDR3 length: 13 amino acids. V gave up 3 bases and J gave up 6 bases, with 9 bases separating them. CDR1 is MDHEN and CDR2 is SYDVKM in the germline V gene. The CDR3 DNA sequence: TGTGCCAGCAGTTTCCGGGGAAAAAACACCATATATTTT. Translation: CASSFRGKNTIYF.

This rearrangement joins TRBV6-2 or TRBV6-3 to TRBJ1-5; D remains ambiguous. This CDR3 contains 13 residues. V was pared by 4 bases and J by 7 bases, with 11 bases between. CDR1 is MNHEY and CDR2 is SVGEGT in the germline V gene. CDR3 nucleotide sequence: TGTGCCAGCAGTTCAAATGCGCGCCAGCCCCAGCATTTT. Translated, it gives CASSSNARQPQHF.

The chain links TRBV30 to TRBJ2-5; D perhaps matches TRBD2 (5 bases). V lost 0 bases and J 0 bases, leaving 14 bases between the germline ends. The CDR3 totals 16 residues. Germline-derived CDR1 and CDR2 are GTSNPN and SVGIG (reference sequence). The CDR3 sequence: CAWSVRAGGYQETQYF. The CDR3 DNA reads as TGTGCCTGGAGTGTACGGGCAGGAGGTTACCAAGAGACCCAGTACTTC. The entire variable domain, with the rest obtained from reference TRBV30 and TRBJ2-5, is as follows: SQTIHQWPATLVQPVGSPLSLECTVEGTSNPNLYWYRQAAGRGLQLLFYSVGIGQISSEVPQNLSASRPQDRQFILSSKKLLLSDSGFYLCAWSVRAGGYQETQYFGPGTRLLVL.

This clone appeared a single time. This chain links TRBV15 with TRBJ2-5; D gene unclear. Germline CDR1 is LNHNV and CDR2 is YYDKDF (reference sequence). The V gene lost 1 base and the J gene lost 0 bases, with 9 bases spanning the gap. This CDR3 spans 15 amino acids. The CDR3 loop is CATSRAGPYQETQYF. CDR3 coding DNA: TGTGCCACCAGCAGAGCTGGGCCCTACCAAGAGACCCAGTACTTC.

The V gene is TRBV12-3 or TRBV12-4, the J gene TRBJ1-1, with 7 bases matching TRBD1. Trimming took 6 bases from V and 4 from J; bases not matched to a gene: 5. CDR3 length: 13 amino acids. Here the CDR3 reads CASRDRVRTEAFF. Here the CDR3 DNA reads TGTGCCAGCAGAGACAGGGTCCGCACTGAAGCTTTCTTT.

The chain combines TRBV2 with TRBJ1-5, with 7 bases that match TRBD1. CDR1 is SNHLY and CDR2 is FYNNEI in the germline V gene. The CDR3 runs to 13 residues. V dropped 6 bases and J dropped 5; count of bases not matched to a gene: 4. The CDR3 reads CASRQGEDQPQHF. In DNA, the CDR3 is TGTGCCAGCAGGCAGGGGGAGGATCAGCCCCAGCATTTT.

For this clone: Its ends do not fully match the called genes, so a read error is possible. The chain links TRBV5-1 to TRBJ2-3, with 8 bases aligning to TRBD2. The CDR3 totals 16 residues. Germline V gene sequence: CDR1 SGHRS, CDR2 YFSETQ. The DNA for the CDR3 is TGCGCCAGCACCTTGTCGGGGGGGCCGGGCACAGATACGCAGTATTTT. Protein: CASTLSGGPGTDTQYF.

The CDR3 region is CALEWGTGLCYGYTF. The CDR3 DNA follows: TGTGCCCTAGAATGGGGGACAGGCCTTTGCTATGGCTACACCTTC. The gene calls are TRBV5-4 and TRBJ1-2, with 8 bases aligning to TRBD1. This CDR3 is 15 amino acids long. Germline CDR1 is SGHNT and CDR2 is YYREEE (reference sequence). V shed 10 bases, J shed 4 bases, and the junction held 15 bases outside the gene matches.

The rearrangement joins TRBV7-3 to TRBJ1-1; 7 bases agree with TRBD1. The CDR3 spans 13 residues. V shed 5 bases and J 6 bases; nucleotides not matched to a gene: 6. Germline values: CDR1 SGHTA, CDR2 FQGTGA. This CDR3 is CASSPPGGSEAFF. In DNA, the CDR3 is TGTGCCAGCAGCCCGCCAGGGGGTTCTGAAGCTTTCTTT.

V usage is TRBV5-4 and J usage is TRBJ1-2; D ambiguous. The CDR3 covers 13 residues. Germline V gene lookup returns CDR1 SGHNT and CDR2 YYREEE (reference sequence). V was clipped by 3 bases and J by 5 bases, with 11 bases between them. The CDR3 DNA is TGTGCCAGCAGCTCCTCGGACTCATATGGCTACACCTTC. It translates to CASSSSDSYGYTF.

The CDR3 nucleotides are TGTGCCAGCAGCCCGCTATTGGGACAGGGACGATCCTACGAGCAGTACTTC. It yields the protein CASSPLLGQGRSYEQYF. The rearrangement uses TRBV11-2 and TRBJ2-7, with 9 bases matching TRBD1. Germline V gene data show CDR1 as SGHAT and CDR2 as FQNNGV. J lost 1 base, V lost 5 bases, and 12 bases had no gene match. CDR3 length: 17 residues.

The chain is built from TRBV9 and TRBJ1-2, with TRBD1 as a possible D gene (6 bases). Per the germline V gene, CDR1 is SGDLS and CDR2 is YYNGEE. This CDR3 spans 15 amino acids. V lost 0 bases and J lost 6, with 15 bases in between. CDR3: CASSVEELQGHGYTF. The CDR3 nucleotides read TGTGCCAGCAGCGTAGAGGAATTGCAGGGGCATGGCTACACCTTC.